The T cell receptor (beta chain) under discussion was sequenced for a study of blood T cell repertoires in COVID-19. Everyone who took part was roughly 18 to 100 years old, and they came from 24 US areas. Participant reports of clinical history set cohort assignment. Germline V lookup: CDR1 LNHDA, CDR2 SQIVND (reference sequence). There are 15 residues in the CDR3. Trimming shortened V by 2 bases and J by 4 bases, and 14 bases separated the two germline ends. Sequenced by immunoSEQ multiplex PCR; TCRdb stores in-frame clones only, minus some. The sample includes roughly 200,000 clones, 89% of them seen just once.

The gene calls are TRBV19 and TRBJ1-1; D gene unclear. This clonotype was obtained from a woman aged 25 to 39 with acute COVID-19. Material: PBMCs or T cells enriched from blood (not recorded which). The CDR3 spells CASSISPTASTEAFF. CDR3 DNA: TGTGCCAGTAGTATATCCCCCACAGCCTCCACTGAAGCTTTCTTT.